Listed below are T cell receptor beta chains from one sample, sequenced in a study of shared clonotypes between healthy human individuals. Libraries were prepared by immunoSEQ multiplex PCR; TCRdb keeps only in-frame clonotypes and omits some of them. This table holds about 820,000 clones, approximately 92% found once. Sequences were obtained from naive CD8+ T cells sorted from blood. Source of these receptors: a man younger than 40 in good health. CDR3s include the opening cysteine and the closing phenylalanine or tryptophan. The order of the fields is V gene, J gene, CDR3 protein.

>TRBV29-1|TRBJ2-2
CSVEVWGRTLRNTGELFF
>TRBV6-6|TRBJ1-2
CASSYSYRTGDYGYTF
>TRBV7-9|TRBJ2-5
CASSTTGEETQYF
>TRBV25-1|TRBJ1-1
CASRGIGAYGRGAFF
>TRBV7-9|TRBJ2-3
CASSGVGQDETDTQYF
>TRBV5-4|TRBJ1-2
CASSPLPANYGYTF
>TRBV10-3|TRBJ1-1
CAISPWGDSNTEAFF
>TRBV27|TRBJ1-1
CASSLSSDSGTEAFF
>TRBV27|TRBJ2-7
CASRPPGLGGEQYF
>TRBV27|TRBJ2-7
CASSFLRASYEQYF
>TRBV5-4|TRBJ2-3
CASRLGTWGSTDTQYF
>TRBV25-1|TRBJ2-1
CASSSGYNEQFF
>TRBV28|TRBJ2-1
CASSVTGRFNEQFF
>TRBV4-1|TRBJ2-7
CASSPAGDGYEQYF
>TRBV25-1|TRBJ2-1
CASSGSGGVRDEQFF
>TRBV7-6|TRBJ2-1
CASSLSGPSRGGEQFF
>TRBV7-2|TRBJ2-7
CASSYSGTGFSEQYF
>TRBV29-1|TRBJ2-5
CSVEGGTELFRETQYF
>TRBV5-8|TRBJ1-5
CASSWAGLNQPQHF
>TRBV28|TRBJ2-1
CASSPLTGGSYNEQFF
>TRBV7-9|TRBJ2-7
CASSSTRDLGYEQYF
>TRBV5-1|TRBJ2-2
CASSLVLGGPTGAGELFF
>TRBV7-9|TRBJ2-5
CASSFWEAHRGGETQYF
>TRBV27|TRBJ2-7
CASRDGGAGGIYEQYF
>TRBV4-3|TRBJ2-5
CASSQARDRGKETQYF
>TRBV9|TRBJ2-1
CASSGTTGFNEQFF
>TRBV6-5|TRBJ1-3
CASSYGTGGNTIYF
>TRBV5-6|TRBJ1-5
CASSFGYSNQPQHF
>TRBV7-8|TRBJ1-5
CASSLVEPPVGQPQHF
>TRBV5-1|TRBJ2-3
CASSLAQVTVTDTQYF
>TRBV29-1|TRBJ2-7
CSALPGGAPYEQYF
>TRBV7-9|TRBJ2-2
CASSQTTRNTGELFF
>TRBV5-1|TRBJ1-4
CASSLDWGYNEKLFF
>TRBV5-8|TRBJ2-7
CASREGPNEQYF
>TRBV10-3|TRBJ2-1
CAIGDSRGTYYNEQFF
>TRBV6-5|TRBJ2-3
CASSSTRSHTDTQYF